This TCR beta chain derives from a study of cytomegalovirus exposure and HLA in healthy donors. The germline CDR1 and CDR2 sequences are LNHDA and SQIVND (reference sequence). The CDR3 covers 14 residues. The V end lost 7 bases, the J end lost 3 bases, and 15 bases lay between the germline ends. The study's findings and limits: Rare TCR sequences predominated, though certain public TCRs were found in many donors. The study labeled 164 TCR beta chains cytomegalovirus-associated.

Comment on this clone: Its specificity is unknown.

TCRdb's copy holds only in-frame clones and misses some; the assay was immunoSEQ multiplex PCR. The sample includes approximately 190,000 clones, roughly 84% of them seen just once. The chain carries TRBV19 and TRBJ1-1, with D unresolved. Material for sequencing was PBMCs. This sequence was found in a man aged 18 to 30 in good health and CMV-seropositive. The CDR3 nucleotides are TGTGCCAGTAACCCCGGCACGGGGTACACTGAAGCTTTCTTT. Its protein is CASNPGTGYTEAFF.